A single sample gave rise to the 4 T cell receptor beta chains below, sequenced in a study of CD8+ T cells in alopecia areata. Following extraction, RNA underwent reverse transcription to cDNA, which served as the sequencing template. The table came from immunoSEQ multiplex PCR; TCRdb's copy has only in-frame clones and leaves some out. This repertoire shows 180,000 or so clones, about 66% found once; its top ten account for roughly an eighth. The sequences come from CD8+ T cells sorted from blood, collected at week 0. The receptors derive from a human donor with alopecia areata.

The chain links TRBV4-1 to TRBJ1-2; TRBD1 agrees at 8 bases. The CDR3 totals 13 residues. V lost 5 bases and J lost 5; bases outside the gene matches: 4. The V gene's germline CDR1 is MGHRA and CDR2 YSYEKL. CDR3 protein: CASSSGGGYGYTF. The CDR3 DNA is TGCGCCAGCAGCTCAGGGGGCGGGTATGGCTACACCTTC.

The J gene is TRBJ1-5, the V gene TRBV4-1; no firm D call. The germline V gene encodes CDR1 MGHRA and CDR2 YSYEKL. CDR3 length equals 13 residues. Trimming left V 3 bases short and J 7 bases short, with 10 bases between. The CDR3 protein is CASSHELSQPQHF. CDR3 DNA: TGCGCCAGCAGCCATGAACTCAGCCAGCCCCAGCATTTT.

This clone turned up a few times. This sequence joins TRBV30 and TRBJ1-1; possibly TRBD1 for D (6 bases). Trimming shortened V by 3 bases and J by 4 bases, and 12 bases separated the two germline ends. CDR1 is GTSNPN, CDR2 SVGIG, per germline (reference sequence). This CDR3 region has 13 residues. The CDR3 loop is CAWSQGRPTEAFF. DNA of the CDR3: TGTGCCTGGAGCCAGGGGCGACCCACTGAAGCTTTCTTT.

The CDR3 DNA reads as TGCAGCGCCCACCCAAGGGGGCGAGAGACCCAGTACTTC. Encoded protein: CSAHPRGRETQYF. The V call is TRBV29-1, the J call TRBJ2-5, with TRBD1 identical over 7 bases. V trimming: 7 bases; J trimming: 4 bases; junction bases outside the gene matches: 9. The CDR3 sequence is 13 residues long. Germline CDR1 reads SQVTM; CDR2 reads ANQGSEA.